This T cell receptor (beta chain) was profiled in a study of cytomegalovirus exposure and HLA in healthy donors (TCRdb year 2017). Study-wide context: An earlier analysis of roughly 630 of the donors reported about 290 Gb of sequence data and approximately 110 million unique TCR beta sequences from about 179 million T cells. On average, over 200,000 unique TCR beta nucleotide sequences were sequenced per donor among several hundred genotyped donors of the cohort, with roughly 19% of those sequences being non-productive. To decide whether each TCR beta V gene segment behaved as functional or pseudogenic, an earlier analysis of fewer than 750 of the donors relied on high-throughput TCR beta sequencing. Rather than drawing on any new phenotypic data, the later analysis identified candidate immune exposures from TCR beta sequences and the way those sequences occurred across donors. A later analysis re-examined previously published TCR beta repertoires from around 670 donors and added high-resolution HLA genotyping to investigate patterns of TCR occurrence. The study aimed to test whether cataloging public T cell receptors could reveal signatures of past pathogen exposure. The number of donors typed differed by locus, with about 629-640 for A, B, C, DRB1 and DQB1, about 500 for DQA1, some 570 for DPA1, and some 470 for DPB1. Every repertoire in the discovery cohort had been generated on one and the same sequencing platform. Donor age, sex, ethnicity and CMV serostatus were compiled alongside the repertoire data. A later genetic analysis took genome-wide SNP genotypes for about three fifths of the 666 donors and used that subset as a discovery cohort. The study combined high-throughput TCR immunosequencing, statistical association of individual TCRs with disease status, and machine learning to predict cytomegalovirus infection status. The genetic ancestry cluster associated with self-reported Caucasian donors included around four fifths of the roughly 360 genotyped donors. Approximately 300 gigabases of sequencing data and around 85 million unique TCR sequences made up an early release that covered some 640 HLA-typed donors. The study profiled the T cell repertoires of 666 subjects by immunosequencing and related them to cytomegalovirus serostatus. HLA typing covered class I and class II loci at four-digit resolution. Because of strong linkage in the cohort, 5 or 6 DR-DQ haplotypes were treated as single units for association and clustering. Along with the approximately 600-subject first cohort, a separate validation cohort of around 110 different subjects was used.

The cohort consisted of hundreds of healthy bone marrow donors. At the time of sampling, all cohort members were nominally healthy, though unrecorded immune exposures were likely present. The donor tested CMV seropositive, placing the donor among the approximately 290 seropositive members of the cohort. A peripheral blood sample was provided by each donor, and peripheral blood mononuclear cells were used for TCR beta sequencing. Genomic DNA was extracted from the blood cell samples with the Qiagen DNeasy Blood Extraction Kit. Library generation was performed with the immunoSEQ multiplex PCR assay. The multiplex PCR relied on a mix of 60 forward primers for TCR Vbeta segments and 13 reverse primers for TCR Jbeta segments. The CDR3 region of rearranged TCR beta genes was amplified from genomic DNA by a multiplex PCR assay. The Illumina HiSeq System was used to sequence the amplified TCR beta libraries as 87-base-pair reads. Per the authors' processing: A later analysis tallied 75 million to 85 million unique TCR beta chains across the roughly 610 repertoires, and approximately 11 million of those chains were shared by two or more donors. To remove PCR and sequencing errors, raw reads were error-corrected and collapsed into unique sequences using a nearest-neighbor algorithm that merged closely related sequences. To assign V, D and J gene segments, CDR3 sequences were aligned to IMGT reference sequences. Each retained sequence needed at least a six-nucleotide match to both a V gene segment and a J gene segment. Rearrangements were classified as productive when the CDR3 lacked stop codons and remained in frame with V and J, and all other rearrangements were classified as non-productive. CDR3 was defined by IMGT convention, running from the second conserved V-encoded cysteine to the conserved J-encoded phenylalanine. The earlier analysis of a few hundred of the donors excluded sequences that lacked an unambiguous match to a single V gene segment. An earlier analysis of 550 to 650 of the donors classified V segments as functional when productive rearrangements were above 56.7% and as segregating when the standard deviation between donors was above 5%. A statistical classification framework was built to diagnose cytomegalovirus status from the catalog of TCR beta chain sequences. In a later analysis, TCR nucleotide sequences were compared against IMGT/GENE-DB human TR gene sequences so that V and J genes could be assigned. The TCRdist pipeline was used in a later analysis to assign CDR3 sequences and most-parsimonious VDJ recombination scenarios. In a later analysis, each TCR beta chain was defined by its CDR3 amino acid sequence together with its V-gene family, and reads without a unique V-gene family were excluded. In a later analysis, several hundred highly shared, low-generation-probability nucleotide sequences were removed to address suspected cross-contamination and a sequencing artifact. In a later analysis, a clonal expansion index for each public chain was calculated from normalized within-repertoire ranks of inferred template counts. In a later analysis, generation probabilities were computed using a VDJ recombination model fitted to out-of-frame rearrangements, and the results were checked against IGoR. Hypergeometric tests were used in a later analysis to score TCR-TCR, TCR-HLA and TCR-CMV co-occurrence, with a repertoire-size bias correction applied to the TCR pairs. In a later analysis, false discovery rates were estimated by permuting HLA or CMV assignments 20 times. In a later analysis, co-occurring TCRs were grouped with DBSCAN, and TCRdist sequence similarity was added when clustering was performed within HLA-allele-positive subsets. Repertoires with fewer than 30,000 or more than 120,000 public chains, plus five repertoires with anomalous nucleotide sharing, were excluded from co-occurrence clustering. As stored in TCRdb, this immuneACCESS dataset retains in-frame rearrangements with V and J assigned. A fraction of the clones does not appear; measured against another copy, unresolved V genes explain less than half of the discrepancy, and the remainder lacks a known reason. That table furnishes V, J and clone size, whereas the DNA furnished D and trimming. For this sample there are roughly 120,000 clones; 65% to 90% appear just once. The biggest ten clones account for approximately 11% of the sample.

General findings and caveats noted by the study authors: The presence/absence analyses assumed that sequencing depth was roughly uniform across donors, and that assumption may not be true. The authors suggested that the approach could potentially be extended to other disease states and immunological phenotypes. Compared with the roughly 670-donor mean, donors in an Asian-associated ancestry cluster had fewer N-insertions in productive TCRs, according to a later genetic analysis. An earlier analysis of approximately 590 of the donors showed that most TCR beta V segments appeared in productive rearrangements either about 87% or about 30% of the time, which broadly matched IMGT annotations. According to a later analysis, most CMV-associated TCR beta chains appeared to be HLA-restricted, and the HLA associations seemed to be driven largely by CMV exposure. A cluster of highly shared sequence variants was judged likely to be a technical artifact of the sequencing pipeline. Some IMGT-functional V segments, including TRBV6-2 and TRBV6-3, could not be told apart with the 87-base-pair reads, so those segments were excluded. In a later genetic analysis, a missense DCLRE1C variant was associated with V-gene and J-gene trimming of TCR beta chains, and the association was replicated in an independent cohort. Several of the top co-occurrence clusters appeared to be linked to parvovirus B19, influenza, CMV and Epstein-Barr virus, according to a later analysis. At a false discovery rate of 0.05, a later analysis linked under 20,000 TCR beta sequences to specific HLA alleles. The earlier analysis of some 540 of the donors excluded some 15 rarely observed V segments, including chromosome 9 orphons, because counts were too low. When HLA alleles, especially DR and DQ, strongly co-occurred, attributing TCR associations to individual alleles was difficult. Only TCR beta chains were sequenced in this cohort, and the absence of alpha or paired-chain data limited detectable features. In vitro tests confirmed that a few of the cytomegalovirus-associated TCR beta chains recognize cytomegalovirus antigens. A later analysis found that HLA-associated TCR beta chains were more clonally expanded and had lower generation probabilities than equally common non-associated chains. A further reported finding was that TCR beta sequences accurately predicted the HLA-A and HLA-B alleles for most subjects in the first cohort. Because HLA typing was unavailable for some donors at each locus, only the typed subset was used in association tests. In a later analysis, the rate of TCR association differed among HLA loci, with DRB1 alleles having the most associated TCRs and HLA-C alleles having the fewest. Across donors, most TCR sequences were observed very rarely, whereas some public TCRs were present in many individuals. A total of 164 TCR beta chains were listed by the study as associated with cytomegalovirus. Correlated functional status among segregating V segments might be attributable to linkage disequilibrium, but an unknown experimental factor could not be ruled out. In both the original and validation cohorts, the classifier was reported to diagnose cytomegalovirus status with high specificity and sensitivity. CMV serostatus was the only immune exposure information available for the cohort.

V is cut back by 2 bases and J by 7 bases, with 6 bases in the junction unmatched. Taken from cysteine to phenylalanine, the CDR3 has 14 residues. Only the CDR3 DNA stays, 42 bases, in frame from base 1. The germline V gene specifies KGHSH as CDR1 and LQKENI as CDR2. In regard to this clone: Its antigen remains unidentified. Base-call qualities are not available, and no considerably larger clone is one nucleotide away.

This sequence was found in a male donor in good health and CMV-seropositive. Sequencing was done on a sample of PBMCs. The chain is assembled from TRBV18 and TRBJ2-7; a stretch of 9 junction bases matches TRBD2. The DNA sequence follows: TGTGCCAGCTCACCAGGGAGTCTAGCGGGGGAGCAGTACTTC. This translates into CASSPGSLAGEQYF.